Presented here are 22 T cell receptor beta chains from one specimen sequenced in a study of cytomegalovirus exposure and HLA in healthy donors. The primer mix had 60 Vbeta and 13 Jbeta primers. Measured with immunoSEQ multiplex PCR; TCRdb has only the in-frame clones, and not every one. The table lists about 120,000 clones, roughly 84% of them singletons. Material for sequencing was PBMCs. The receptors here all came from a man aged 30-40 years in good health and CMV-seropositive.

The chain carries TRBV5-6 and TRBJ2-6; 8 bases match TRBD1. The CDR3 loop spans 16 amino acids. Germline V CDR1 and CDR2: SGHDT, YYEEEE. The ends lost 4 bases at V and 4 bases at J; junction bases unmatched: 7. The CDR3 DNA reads TGTGCCAGCAGCAAAGGACAGGGAGAAGGGGCCAACGTCCTGACTTTC. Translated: CASSKGQGEGANVLTF.

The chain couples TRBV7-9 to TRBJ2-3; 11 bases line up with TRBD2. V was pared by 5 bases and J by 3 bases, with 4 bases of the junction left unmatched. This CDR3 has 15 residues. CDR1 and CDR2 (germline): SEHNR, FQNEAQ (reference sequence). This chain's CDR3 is CASSPSGGPTDTQYF. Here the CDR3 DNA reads TGTGCCAGCAGCCCTAGCGGGGGGCCGACAGATACGCAGTATTTT. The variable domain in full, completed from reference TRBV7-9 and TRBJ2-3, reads DTGVSQNPRHKITKRGQNVTFRCDPISEHNRLYWYRQTLGQGPEFLTYFQNEAQLEKSRLLSDRFSAERPKGSFSTLEIQRTEQGDSAMYLCASSPSGGPTDTQYFGPGTRLTVL.

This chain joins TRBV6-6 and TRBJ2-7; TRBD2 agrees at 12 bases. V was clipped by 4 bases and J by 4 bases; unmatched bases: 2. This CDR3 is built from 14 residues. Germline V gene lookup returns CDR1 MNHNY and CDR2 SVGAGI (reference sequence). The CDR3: CASSSGTSGYEQYF. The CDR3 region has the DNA TGTGCCAGCAGTTCCGGGACTAGCGGGTACGAGCAGTACTTC.

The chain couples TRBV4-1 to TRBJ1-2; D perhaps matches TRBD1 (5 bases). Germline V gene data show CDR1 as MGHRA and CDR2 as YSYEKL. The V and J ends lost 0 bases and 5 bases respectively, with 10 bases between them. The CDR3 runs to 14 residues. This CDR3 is CASSQDAREYGYTF. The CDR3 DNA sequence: TGCGCCAGCAGCCAAGACGCCAGGGAATATGGCTACACCTTC.

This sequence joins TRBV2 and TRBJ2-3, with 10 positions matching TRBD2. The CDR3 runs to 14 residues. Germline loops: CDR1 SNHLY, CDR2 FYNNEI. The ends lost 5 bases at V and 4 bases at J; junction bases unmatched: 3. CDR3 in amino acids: CASSPAGGPDTQYF. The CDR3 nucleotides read TGTGCCAGCAGTCCAGCGGGGGGGCCAGATACGCAGTATTTT. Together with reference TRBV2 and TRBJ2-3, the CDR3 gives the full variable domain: EPEVTQTPSHQVTQMGQEVILRCVPISNHLYFYWYRQILGQKVEFLVSFYNNEISEKSEIFDDQFSVERPDGSNFTLKIRSTKLEDSAMYFCASSPAGGPDTQYFGPGTRLTVL.

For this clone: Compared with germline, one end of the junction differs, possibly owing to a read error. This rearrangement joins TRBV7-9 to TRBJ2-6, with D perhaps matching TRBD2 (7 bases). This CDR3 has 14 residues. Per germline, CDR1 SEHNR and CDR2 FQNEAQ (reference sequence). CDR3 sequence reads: CSSRTAGGANVLTF. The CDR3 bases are TGTTCCAGCAGGACAGCGGGAGGGGCCAACGTCCTGACTTTC.

As DNA, the CDR3 is TGTGCCAGCAGCGGGGGGATTTCAGGGGCCGCCAGGACTGAAGCTTTCTTT. It codes for CASSGGISGAARTEAFF. The chain employs TRBV9 and TRBJ1-1; TRBD1 might be the D (6 bases). This CDR3 spans 17 amino acids. CDR1 and CDR2 (germline): SGDLS, YYNGEE. Trimming left V 3 bases short and J 5 bases short, with 23 bases between.

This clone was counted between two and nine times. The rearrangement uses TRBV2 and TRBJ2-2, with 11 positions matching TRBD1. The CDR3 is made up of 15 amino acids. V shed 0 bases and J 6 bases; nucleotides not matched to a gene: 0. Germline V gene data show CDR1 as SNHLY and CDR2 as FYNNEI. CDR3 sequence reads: CASSEAGQGAGELFF. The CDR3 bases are TGTGCCAGCAGTGAAGCGGGACAGGGGGCCGGGGAGCTGTTTTTT.

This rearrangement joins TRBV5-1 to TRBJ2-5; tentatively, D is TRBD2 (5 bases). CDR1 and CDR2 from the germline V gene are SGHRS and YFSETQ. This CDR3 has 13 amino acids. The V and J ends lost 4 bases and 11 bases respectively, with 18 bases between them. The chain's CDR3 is CASSGQEVPEQYF. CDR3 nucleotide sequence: TGCGCCAGCAGCGGGCAGGAGGTACCTGAGCAGTACTTC.

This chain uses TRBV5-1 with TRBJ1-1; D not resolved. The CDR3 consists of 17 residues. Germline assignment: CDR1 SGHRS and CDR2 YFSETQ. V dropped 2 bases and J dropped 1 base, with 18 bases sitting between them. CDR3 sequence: CASSFGLLPKGNTEAFF. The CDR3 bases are TGCGCCAGCAGCTTCGGACTCCTACCCAAGGGGAACACTGAAGCTTTCTTT. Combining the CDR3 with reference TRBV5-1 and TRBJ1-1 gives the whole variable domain KAGVTQTPRYLIKTRGQQVTLSCSPISGHRSVSWYQQTPGQGLQFLFEYFSETQRNKGNFPGRFSGRQFSNSRSEMNVSTLELGDSALYLCASSFGLLPKGNTEAFFGQGTRLTVV.

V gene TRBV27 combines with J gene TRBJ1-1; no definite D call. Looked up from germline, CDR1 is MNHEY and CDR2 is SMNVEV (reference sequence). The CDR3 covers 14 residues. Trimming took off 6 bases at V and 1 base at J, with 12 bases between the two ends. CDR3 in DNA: TGTGCCAGCAGCTTAAGCGAGCCGAACACTGAAGCTTTCTTT. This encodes CASSLSEPNTEAFF.

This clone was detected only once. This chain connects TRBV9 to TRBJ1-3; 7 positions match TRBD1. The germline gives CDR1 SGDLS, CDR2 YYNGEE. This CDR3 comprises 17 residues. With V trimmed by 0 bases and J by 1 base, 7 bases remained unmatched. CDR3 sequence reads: CASSVGGLDRSGNTIYF. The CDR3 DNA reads TGTGCCAGCAGCGTAGGGGGCTTGGACAGGTCTGGAAACACCATATATTTT.

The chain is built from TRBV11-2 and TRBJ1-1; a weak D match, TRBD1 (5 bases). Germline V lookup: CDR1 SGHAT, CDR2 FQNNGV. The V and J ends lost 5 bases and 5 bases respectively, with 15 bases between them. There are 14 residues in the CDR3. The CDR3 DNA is TGTGCCAGCAGCCTAGCCCCCAGGGCTACTGAAGCTTTCTTT. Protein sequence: CASSLAPRATEAFF. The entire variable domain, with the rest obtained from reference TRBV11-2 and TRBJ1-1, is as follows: EAGVAQSPRYKIIEKRQSVAFWCNPISGHATLYWYQQILGQGPKLLIQFQNNGVVDDSQLPKDRFSAERLKGVDSTLKIQPAKLEDSAVYLCASSLAPRATEAFFGQGTRLTVV.

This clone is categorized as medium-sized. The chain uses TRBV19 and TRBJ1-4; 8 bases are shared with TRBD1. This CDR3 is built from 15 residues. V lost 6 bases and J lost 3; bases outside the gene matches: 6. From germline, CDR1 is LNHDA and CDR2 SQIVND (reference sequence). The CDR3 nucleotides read TGTGCCAGTAGCCCCCGGACAGGGTCTAATGAAAAACTGTTTTTT. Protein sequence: CASSPRTGSNEKLFF. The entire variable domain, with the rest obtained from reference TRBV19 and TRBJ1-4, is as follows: DGGITQSPKYLFRKEGQNVTLSCEQNLNHDAMYWYRQDPGQGLRLIYYSQIVNDFQKGDIAEGYSVSREKKESFPLTVTSAQKNPTAFYLCASSPRTGSNEKLFFGSGTQLSVL.

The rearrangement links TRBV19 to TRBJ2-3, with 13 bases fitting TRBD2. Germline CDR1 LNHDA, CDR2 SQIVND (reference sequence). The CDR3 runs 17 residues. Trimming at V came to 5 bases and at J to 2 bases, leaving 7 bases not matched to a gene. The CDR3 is CASSLTSGGHVTDTQYF. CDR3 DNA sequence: TGTGCCAGTAGTTTGACTAGCGGGGGGCACGTCACAGATACGCAGTATTTT.

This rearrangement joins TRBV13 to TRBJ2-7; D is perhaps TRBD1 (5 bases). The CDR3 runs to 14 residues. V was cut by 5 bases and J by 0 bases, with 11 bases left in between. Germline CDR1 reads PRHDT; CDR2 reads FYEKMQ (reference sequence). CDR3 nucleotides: TGTGCCAGCAGCCACACCGACAGCTCCTACGAGCAGTACTTC. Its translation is CASSHTDSSYEQYF.

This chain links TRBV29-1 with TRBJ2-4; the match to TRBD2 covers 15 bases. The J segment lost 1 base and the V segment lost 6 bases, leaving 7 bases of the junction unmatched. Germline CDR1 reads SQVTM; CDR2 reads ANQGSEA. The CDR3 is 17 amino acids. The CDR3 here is CSVRTSGGAEAKNIQYF. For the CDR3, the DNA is TGCAGCGTCCGGACTAGCGGGGGGGCCGAGGCCAAAAACATTCAGTACTTC.

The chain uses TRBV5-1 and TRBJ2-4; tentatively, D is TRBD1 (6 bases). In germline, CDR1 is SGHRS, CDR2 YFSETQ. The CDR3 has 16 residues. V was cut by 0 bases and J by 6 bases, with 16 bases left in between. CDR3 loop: CASSLGQGQRGNIQYF. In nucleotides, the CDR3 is TGCGCCAGCAGCTTGGGTCAGGGGCAAAGAGGAAACATTCAGTACTTC.

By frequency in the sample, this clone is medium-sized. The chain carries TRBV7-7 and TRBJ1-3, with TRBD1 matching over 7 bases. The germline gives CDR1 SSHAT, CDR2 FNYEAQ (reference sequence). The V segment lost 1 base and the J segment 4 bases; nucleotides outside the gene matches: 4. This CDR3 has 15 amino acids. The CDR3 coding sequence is TGTGCCAGCAGCTTAGAAACAGGGGTCGGAAACACCATATATTTT. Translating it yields CASSLETGVGNTIYF.

The CDR3 DNA sequence: TGTGCCAGCAGTTACTCTACGGGACAGGCGTCTTACGAGCAGTACTTC. Translating it yields CASSYSTGQASYEQYF. The chain carries TRBV6-5 and TRBJ2-7, with TRBD1 matching 8 bases. The CDR3 totals 16 residues. V trimming: 0 bases; J trimming: 4 bases; junction bases outside the gene matches: 8. Germline CDR1 is MNHEY and CDR2 is SVGAGI.

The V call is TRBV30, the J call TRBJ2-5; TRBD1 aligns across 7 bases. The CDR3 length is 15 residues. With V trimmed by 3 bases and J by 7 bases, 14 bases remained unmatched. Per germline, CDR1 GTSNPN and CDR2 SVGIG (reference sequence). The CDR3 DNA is TGTGCCTGGAGCGTCGCTACAGGGGCAGGGGGGACCCAGTACTTC. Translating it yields CAWSVATGAGGTQYF.

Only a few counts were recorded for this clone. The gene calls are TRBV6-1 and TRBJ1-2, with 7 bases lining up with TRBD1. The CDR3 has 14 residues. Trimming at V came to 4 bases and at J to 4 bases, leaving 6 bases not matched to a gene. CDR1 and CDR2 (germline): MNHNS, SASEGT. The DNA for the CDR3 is TGTGCCAGCAGTGGAGAGACAGGGATCTATGGCTACACCTTC. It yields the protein CASSGETGIYGYTF.